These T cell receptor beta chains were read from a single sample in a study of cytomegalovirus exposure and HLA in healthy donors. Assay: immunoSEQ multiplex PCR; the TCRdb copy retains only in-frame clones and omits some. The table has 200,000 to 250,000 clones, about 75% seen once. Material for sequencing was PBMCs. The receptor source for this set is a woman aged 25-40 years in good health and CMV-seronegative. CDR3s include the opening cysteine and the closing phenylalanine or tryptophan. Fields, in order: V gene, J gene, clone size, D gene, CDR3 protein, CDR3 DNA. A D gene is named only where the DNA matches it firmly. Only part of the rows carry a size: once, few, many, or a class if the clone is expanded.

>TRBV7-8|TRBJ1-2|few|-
CASSEYQGYGYTF
TGTGCCAGCAGCGAATATCAGGGTTATGGCTACACCTTC
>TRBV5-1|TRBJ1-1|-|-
CASSPGGLGGGTEAFF
TGCGCCAGCAGCCCCGGCGGTTTGGGAGGGGGCACTGAAGCTTTCTTT
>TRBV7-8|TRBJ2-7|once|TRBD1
CASTGAGQAPYEQYF
TGTGCCAGCACCGGGGCGGGACAGGCTCCCTACGAGCAGTACTTC
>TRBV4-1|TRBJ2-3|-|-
CVSSQEGWDTSTDTQYF
TGCGTCAGCAGCCAAGAGGGGTGGGACACTAGCACAGATACGCAGTATTTT
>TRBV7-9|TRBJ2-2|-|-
CASSLESVNTGELFF
TGTGCCAGCAGCTTAGAATCGGTGAACACCGGGGAGCTGTTTTTT
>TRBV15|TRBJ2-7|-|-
CATGPSGEQYF
TGTGCCACAGGTCCCTCGGGGGAGCAGTACTTC
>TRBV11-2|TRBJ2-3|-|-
CASSLVGRDTDTQYF
TGTGCCAGCAGCTTAGTCGGGAGAGACACAGATACGCAGTATTTT
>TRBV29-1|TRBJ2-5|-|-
CSVTLVQETQYF
TGCAGCGTTACTCTGGTCCAAGAGACCCAGTACTTC
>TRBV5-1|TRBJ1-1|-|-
CASSLEAGATEAFF
TGCGCCAGCAGCTTGGAGGCAGGGGCCACTGAAGCTTTCTTT
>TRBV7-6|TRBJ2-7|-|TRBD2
CASSSLAGARPNPSYEQYF
TGTGCCAGCAGCTCGCTAGCGGGAGCACGCCCTAACCCGAGCTACGAGCAGTACTTC
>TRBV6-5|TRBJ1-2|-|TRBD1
CASSRYVTGKGYTF
TGTGCCAGCAGTCGCTACGTGACAGGGAAGGGCTACACCTTC
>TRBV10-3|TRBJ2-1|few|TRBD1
CAIQGTGYNEQFF
TGTGCCATCCAGGGGACAGGCTACAATGAGCAGTTCTTC
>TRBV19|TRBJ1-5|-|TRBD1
CASSPRQGRTPQHF
TGTGCCAGTAGTCCAAGACAGGGACGCACGCCCCAGCATTTT
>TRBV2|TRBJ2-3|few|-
CASTGQRVATDTQYF
TGTGCCAGCACCGGTCAGCGGGTAGCCACAGATACGCAGTATTTT
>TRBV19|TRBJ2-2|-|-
CASRRRAEENTGELFF
TGTGCCAGTAGGAGACGGGCGGAGGAGAACACCGGGGAGCTGTTTTTT
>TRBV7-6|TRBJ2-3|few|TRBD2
CASSLMSGGESPDTQYF
TGTGCCAGCAGCCTCATGAGCGGGGGGGAATCCCCAGATACGCAGTATTTT
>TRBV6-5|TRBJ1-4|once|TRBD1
CASSEDRKGEKLFF
TGTGCCAGCAGTGAGGACAGGAAGGGTGAAAAACTGTTTTTT
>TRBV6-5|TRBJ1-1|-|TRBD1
CASSRQGTLTEAFF
TGTGCCAGCAGTCGACAGGGGACGCTCACTGAAGCTTTCTTT
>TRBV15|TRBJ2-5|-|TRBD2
CATSRVAGGPETQYF
TGTGCCACCAGCAGAGTGGCGGGGGGGCCAGAGACCCAGTACTTC
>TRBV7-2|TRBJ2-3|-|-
CASSWDTYTDTQYF
TGTGCCAGCAGCTGGGACACCTACACAGATACGCAGTATTTT
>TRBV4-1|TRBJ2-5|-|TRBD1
CAGDRGLEETQYF
TGCGCAGGGGACAGGGGGCTAGAAGAGACCCAGTACTTC
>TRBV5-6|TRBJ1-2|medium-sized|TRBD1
CASSWTGGADGYTF
TGTGCCAGCAGCTGGACAGGGGGCGCGGATGGCTACACCTTC
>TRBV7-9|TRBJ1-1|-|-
CSSSLSITEAFF
TGTTCCAGCAGCTTAAGCATCACTGAAGCTTTCTTT
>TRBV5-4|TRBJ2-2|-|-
CASSVTGELFF
TGTGCCAGCAGCGTTACAGGGGAGCTGTTTTTT
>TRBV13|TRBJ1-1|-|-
CASSEIGTEAFF
TGTGCCAGCAGCGAGATCGGGACTGAAGCTTTCTTT